This is a list of T cell receptor beta chains from one sample in a study of CD8 T cells in Susac syndrome. TCRdb fed the immunoSEQ multiplex PCR reads into MiXCR, producing one record per CDR3 protein. The repertoire consists of around 280,000 distinct CDR3 sequences, with 92% occurring once and the leading ten covering approximately 0.065%. The sample taken for sequencing was CD4+ T cells from PBMCs. The receptors here all came from a human donor with multiple sclerosis. The CDR3 runs from the conserved cysteine through the conserved F or W. Fields, in order: V gene, clone size, J gene, D gene, CDR3 protein, CDR3 DNA. A D gene is named only where the DNA matches it firmly. Expanded clones are given a class, and other clones once, few, many or no size at all.

v_call: TRBV14
clone_size: -
j_call: TRBJ2-1
d_call: -
cdr3_aa: CASSPRTGPITANEQFF
cdr3_nt: TGTGCCAGCAGCCCCCGGACTGGACCCATCACTGCCAATGAGCAGTTCTTC

v_call: TRBV20-1
clone_size: -
j_call: TRBJ1-1
d_call: TRBD1
cdr3_aa: CSAREGTGITF
cdr3_nt: TGCAGTGCTAGGGAGGGGACAGGGATTACCTTT

v_call: TRBV7-9
clone_size: few
j_call: TRBJ2-1
d_call: -
cdr3_aa: CASSLGPSSYNEQFF
cdr3_nt: TGTGCCAGCAGCTTAGGCCCGAGCTCCTACAATGAGCAGTTCTTC

v_call: TRBV9
clone_size: -
j_call: TRBJ2-5
d_call: -
cdr3_aa: CASSRQVSQETQYF
cdr3_nt: TGTGCCAGCAGCCGGCAGGTTTCCCAAGAGACCCAGTACTTC

v_call: TRBV10-3
clone_size: -
j_call: TRBJ1-3
d_call: -
cdr3_aa: CAISDNMGSGNTIYF
cdr3_nt: TGTGCCATCAGCGATAACATGGGCTCTGGAAACACCATATATTTT

v_call: TRBV12-3/TRBV12-4
clone_size: -
j_call: TRBJ2-3
d_call: -
cdr3_aa: CASSLLAVDTQYF
cdr3_nt: TGTGCCAGCAGTTTGTTAGCGGTTGATACGCAGTATTTT

v_call: TRBV20-1
clone_size: -
j_call: TRBJ2-7
d_call: TRBD1
cdr3_aa: CSAEPGQGSYEQYF
cdr3_nt: TGCAGTGCTGAACCGGGACAGGGTTCCTACGAGCAGTACTTC

v_call: TRBV7-8
clone_size: -
j_call: TRBJ2-7
d_call: TRBD2
cdr3_aa: CASSLTTSGVSYEQYF
cdr3_nt: TGTGCCAGCAGCTTGACGACTAGCGGGGTGTCCTACGAGCAGTACTTC

v_call: TRBV20-1
clone_size: once
j_call: TRBJ2-2
d_call: TRBD2
cdr3_aa: CSAEDGTTNTGELFF
cdr3_nt: TGCAGTGCAGAAGACGGGACTACGAACACCGGGGAGCTGTTTTTT

v_call: TRBV14
clone_size: -
j_call: TRBJ2-7
d_call: -
cdr3_aa: CASSQARGGLNEQYF
cdr3_nt: TGTGCCAGCAGCCAAGCCCGGGGCGGTTTGAACGAGCAGTACTTC

v_call: TRBV7-2
clone_size: -
j_call: TRBJ2-7
d_call: -
cdr3_aa: CASSLVGAYEQYF
cdr3_nt: TGTGCCAGCAGCTTGGTAGGGGCCTACGAGCAGTACTTC

v_call: TRBV7-3
clone_size: -
j_call: TRBJ1-3
d_call: -
cdr3_aa: CASSPTSSGNTIYF
cdr3_nt: TGTGCCAGCAGCCCCACAAGCTCTGGAAACACCATATATTTT

v_call: TRBV6-5
clone_size: -
j_call: TRBJ1-1
d_call: TRBD1
cdr3_aa: CASSYLPGTGGTEAFF
cdr3_nt: TGTGCCAGCAGTTACCTCCCCGGGACAGGGGGAACTGAAGCTTTCTTT

v_call: TRBV30
clone_size: -
j_call: TRBJ1-5
d_call: -
cdr3_aa: CAWSDGGQPQHF
cdr3_nt: TGTGCCTGGAGTGACGGAGGTCAGCCCCAGCATTTT

v_call: TRBV1
clone_size: -
j_call: TRBJ1-5
d_call: -
cdr3_aa: CTSSQVDCIFRRLDSDYSNQPQHF
cdr3_nt: TGCACCAGCAGCCAAGTCGATTGTATTTTCCGGCGATTGGACAGCGATTATAGCAATCAGCCCCAGCATTTT

v_call: TRBV6-1
clone_size: -
j_call: TRBJ2-5
d_call: -
cdr3_aa: CASSDIWGETQYF
cdr3_nt: TGTGCCAGCAGTGATATCTGGGGGGAGACCCAGTACTTC

v_call: TRBV5-6
clone_size: -
j_call: TRBJ2-1
d_call: -
cdr3_aa: CASSSTEFSYNEQFF
cdr3_nt: TGTGCCAGCAGCTCGACAGAATTCTCCTACAATGAGCAGTTCTTC

v_call: TRBV30
clone_size: -
j_call: TRBJ1-2
d_call: TRBD1
cdr3_aa: CACQGAWYGYTF
cdr3_nt: TGTGCCTGTCAGGGGGCTTGGTATGGCTACACCTTC

v_call: TRBV20-1
clone_size: once
j_call: TRBJ1-5
d_call: TRBD1
cdr3_aa: CSARATGVPYQPQHF
cdr3_nt: TGCAGTGCTAGGGCTACAGGGGTCCCCTATCAGCCCCAGCATTTT

v_call: TRBV20-1
clone_size: -
j_call: TRBJ2-1
d_call: TRBD2
cdr3_aa: CSGSSGGKNEQFF
cdr3_nt: TGCAGTGGGTCTAGCGGGGGGAAAAATGAGCAGTTCTTC

v_call: TRBV5-4
clone_size: -
j_call: TRBJ2-2
d_call: TRBD1
cdr3_aa: CASSKPGQRNTGELFF
cdr3_nt: TGTGCCAGCAGCAAGCCGGGACAGAGAAACACCGGGGAGCTGTTTTTT

v_call: TRBV12-5
clone_size: -
j_call: TRBJ1-4
d_call: -
cdr3_aa: CASGLVGNEKLFF
cdr3_nt: TGTGCTAGTGGTTTGGTTGGTAATGAAAAACTGTTTTTT

v_call: TRBV29-1
clone_size: -
j_call: TRBJ1-1
d_call: TRBD1
cdr3_aa: CSARTGVRTEAFF
cdr3_nt: TGCAGCGCTAGGACAGGGGTCAGGACTGAAGCTTTCTTT